This TCR beta chain came from a study of T cell responses to AZD1222 COVID-19 vaccine. Findings and limits, study-wide: After the peak T cell response, and only then, were repertoires sampled. Recipients of AZD1222 seropositive at baseline numbered only 6 or 7. Vaccine-associated CD4 TCRs spanned spike, dominant at 160-218 and 743-854.

Notes on this clone: Antigen: not known.

Only in-frame clones appear in the TCRdb table, and some are missing; sequencing was by immunoSEQ multiplex PCR. The sample lists 77,000 or so clones; around 86% were seen once. CDR3 length: 15 amino acids. The V segment lost 7 bases and the J segment 2 bases; nucleotides outside the gene matches: 8. Germline values: CDR1 SNHLY, CDR2 FYNNEI. This specimen was peripheral blood, taken 28 days after the second AZD1222 dose. This TCR derives from an adult who received the AZD1222 COVID-19 vaccine. V is TRBV2 and J is TRBJ2-5, with 9 bases aligning to TRBD1. The CDR3 sequence: CASITDRGGQETQYF. CDR3 in DNA: TGTGCCAGCATTACCGACAGGGGGGGACAAGAGACCCAGTACTTC.